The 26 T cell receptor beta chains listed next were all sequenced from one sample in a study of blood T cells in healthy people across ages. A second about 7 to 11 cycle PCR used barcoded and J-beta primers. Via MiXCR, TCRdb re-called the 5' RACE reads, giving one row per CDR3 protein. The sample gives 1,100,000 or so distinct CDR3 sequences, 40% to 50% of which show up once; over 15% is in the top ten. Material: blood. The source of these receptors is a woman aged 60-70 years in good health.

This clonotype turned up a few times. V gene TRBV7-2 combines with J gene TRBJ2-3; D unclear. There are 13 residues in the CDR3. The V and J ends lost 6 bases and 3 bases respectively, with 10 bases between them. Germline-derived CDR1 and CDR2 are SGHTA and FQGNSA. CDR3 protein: CASRPPTTDTQYF. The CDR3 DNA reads TGTGCCAGCAGACCCCCTACGACAGATACGCAGTATTTT.

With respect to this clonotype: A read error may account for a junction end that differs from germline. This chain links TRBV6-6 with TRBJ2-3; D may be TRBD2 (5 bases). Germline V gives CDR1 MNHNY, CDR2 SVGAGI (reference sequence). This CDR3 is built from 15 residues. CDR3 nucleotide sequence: TGCGCCAGCAGTTACCGGACTCCTCGCACAGATACGCAGTATTTT. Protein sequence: CASSYRTPRTDTQYF.

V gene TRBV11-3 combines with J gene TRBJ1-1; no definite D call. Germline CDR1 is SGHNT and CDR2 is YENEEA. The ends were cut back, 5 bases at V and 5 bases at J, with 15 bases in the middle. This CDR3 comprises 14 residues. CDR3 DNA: TGTGCCAGCAGCCCCGTAAGGCAGCGGACTGAAGCTTTCTTT. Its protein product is CASSPVRQRTEAFF.

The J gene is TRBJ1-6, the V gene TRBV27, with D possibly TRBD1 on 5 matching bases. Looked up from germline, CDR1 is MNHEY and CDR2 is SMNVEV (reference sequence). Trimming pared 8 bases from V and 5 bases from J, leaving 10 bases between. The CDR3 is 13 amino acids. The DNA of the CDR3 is TGTGCCAGCGGCAGGGAGGATAATTCACCCCTCCACTTT. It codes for CASGREDNSPLHF.

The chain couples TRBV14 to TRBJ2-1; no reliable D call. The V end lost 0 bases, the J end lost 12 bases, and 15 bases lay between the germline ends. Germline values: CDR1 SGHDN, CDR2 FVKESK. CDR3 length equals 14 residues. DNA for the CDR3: TGTGCCAGCAGCCAAGAAGGGATGTGGCCGACGCAGTTCTTC. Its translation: CASSQEGMWPTQFF.

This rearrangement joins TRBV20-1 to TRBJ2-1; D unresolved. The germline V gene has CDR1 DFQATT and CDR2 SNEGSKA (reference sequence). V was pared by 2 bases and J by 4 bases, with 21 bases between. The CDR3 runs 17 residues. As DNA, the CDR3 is TGCAGTGCTAGAAACCCGCGAAGACAAAACGGGTACAATGAGCAGTTCTTC. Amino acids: CSARNPRRQNGYNEQFF.

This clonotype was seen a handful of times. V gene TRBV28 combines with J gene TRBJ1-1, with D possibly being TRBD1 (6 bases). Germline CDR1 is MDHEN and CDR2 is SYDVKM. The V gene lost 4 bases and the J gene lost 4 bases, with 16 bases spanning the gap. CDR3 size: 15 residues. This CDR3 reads CASSSPQGGGTEAFF. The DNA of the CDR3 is TGTGCCAGCAGTTCTCCACAGGGTGGCGGCACTGAAGCTTTCTTT.

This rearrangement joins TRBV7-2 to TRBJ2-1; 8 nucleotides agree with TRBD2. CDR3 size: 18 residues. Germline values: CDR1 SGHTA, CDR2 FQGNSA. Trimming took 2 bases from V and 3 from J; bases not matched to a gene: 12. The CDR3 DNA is TGTGCCAGCAGCTTAATGTCTAGCGGGCGTACATACTACAATGAGCAGTTCTTC. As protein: CASSLMSSGRTYYNEQFF.

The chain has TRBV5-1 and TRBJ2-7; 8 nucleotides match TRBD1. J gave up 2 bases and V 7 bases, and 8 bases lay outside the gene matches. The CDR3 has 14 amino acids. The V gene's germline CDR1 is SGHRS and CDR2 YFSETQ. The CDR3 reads CASAPTGGTYEQYF. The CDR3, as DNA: TGCGCCAGCGCTCCTACAGGGGGGACCTACGAGCAGTACTTC.

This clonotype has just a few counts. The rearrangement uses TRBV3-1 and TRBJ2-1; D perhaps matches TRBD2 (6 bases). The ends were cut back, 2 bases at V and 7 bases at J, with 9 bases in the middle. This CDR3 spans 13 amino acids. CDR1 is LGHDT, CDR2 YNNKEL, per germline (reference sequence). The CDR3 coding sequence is TGTGCCAGCAGCCAACTAGCGAAGAATGAGCAGTTCTTC. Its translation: CASSQLAKNEQFF.

The CDR3 reads CASSFWLASYNSPLHF. In DNA form, the CDR3 reads TGTGCCAGCAGTTTTTGGTTGGCTTCCTATAATTCACCCCTCCACTTT. V is TRBV12-3 or TRBV12-4 and J is TRBJ1-6; D unclear. The CDR3 has 16 amino acids. The V gene lost 3 bases and the J gene lost 1 base, with 10 bases spanning the gap.

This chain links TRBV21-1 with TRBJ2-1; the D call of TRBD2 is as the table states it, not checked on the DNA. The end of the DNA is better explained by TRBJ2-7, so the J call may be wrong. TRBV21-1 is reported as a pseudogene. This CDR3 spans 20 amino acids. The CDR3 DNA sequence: TGTGCCAGCAGCAAAGGGGCGGCGGGACTAGCGGGAGGAGGCTACAATGAGCAGTACTTC. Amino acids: CASSKGAAGLAGGGYNEQYF.

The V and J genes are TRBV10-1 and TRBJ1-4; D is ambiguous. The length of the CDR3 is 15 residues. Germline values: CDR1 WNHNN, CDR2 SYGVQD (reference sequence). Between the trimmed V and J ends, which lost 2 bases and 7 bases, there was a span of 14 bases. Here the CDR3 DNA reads TGCGCCAGCAGTGAGGCCGGGCCCAACAGTGAAAAACTGTTTTTT. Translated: CASSEAGPNSEKLFF.

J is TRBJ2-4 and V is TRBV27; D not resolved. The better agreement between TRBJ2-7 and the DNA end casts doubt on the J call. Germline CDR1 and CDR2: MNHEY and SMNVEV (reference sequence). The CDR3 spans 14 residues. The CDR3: CASSLVQSGYEQYF. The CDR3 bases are TGTGCCAGCAGTTTAGTCCAGTCAGGCTACGAGCAGTACTTC.

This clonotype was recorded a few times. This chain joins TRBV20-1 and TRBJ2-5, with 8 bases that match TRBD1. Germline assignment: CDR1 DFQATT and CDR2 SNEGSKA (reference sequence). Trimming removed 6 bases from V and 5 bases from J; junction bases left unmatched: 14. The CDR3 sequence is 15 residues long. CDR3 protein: CSAIDRDHRGETQYF. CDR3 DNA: TGCAGTGCCATCGACAGGGACCACAGGGGGGAGACCCAGTACTTC.

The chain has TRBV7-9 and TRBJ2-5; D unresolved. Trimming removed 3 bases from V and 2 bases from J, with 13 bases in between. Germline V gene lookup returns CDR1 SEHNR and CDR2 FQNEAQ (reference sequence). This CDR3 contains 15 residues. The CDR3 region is CASSLLSVLQETQYF. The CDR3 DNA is TGTGCCAGCAGCTTGCTATCGGTCCTTCAAGAGACCCAGTACTTC. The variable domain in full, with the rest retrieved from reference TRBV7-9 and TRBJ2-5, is DTGVSQNPRHKITKRGQNVTFRCDPISEHNRLYWYRQTLGQGPEFLTYFQNEAQLEKSRLLSDRFSAERPKGSFSTLEIQRTEQGDSAMYLCASSLLSVLQETQYFGPGTRLLVL.

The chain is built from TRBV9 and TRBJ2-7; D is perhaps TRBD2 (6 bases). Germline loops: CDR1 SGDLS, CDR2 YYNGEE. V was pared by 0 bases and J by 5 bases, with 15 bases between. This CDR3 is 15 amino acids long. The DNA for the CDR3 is TGTGCCAGCAGCGTAGGTGGGGGGAACGCCAACGAGCAGTACTTC. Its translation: CASSVGGGNANEQYF.

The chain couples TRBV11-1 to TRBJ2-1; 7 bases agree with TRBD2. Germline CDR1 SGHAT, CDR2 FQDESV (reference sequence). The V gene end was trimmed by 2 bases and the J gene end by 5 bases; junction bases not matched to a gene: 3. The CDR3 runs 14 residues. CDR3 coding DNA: TGTGCCAGCAGCTTATGGGAGGGCAACAATGAGCAGTTCTTC. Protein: CASSLWEGNNEQFF.

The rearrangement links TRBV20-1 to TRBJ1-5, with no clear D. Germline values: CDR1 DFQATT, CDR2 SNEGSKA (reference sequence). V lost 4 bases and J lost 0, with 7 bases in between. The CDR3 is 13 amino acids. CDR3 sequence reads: CSAMGYSNQPQHF. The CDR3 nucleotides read TGCAGTGCTATGGGCTATAGCAATCAGCCCCAGCATTTT.

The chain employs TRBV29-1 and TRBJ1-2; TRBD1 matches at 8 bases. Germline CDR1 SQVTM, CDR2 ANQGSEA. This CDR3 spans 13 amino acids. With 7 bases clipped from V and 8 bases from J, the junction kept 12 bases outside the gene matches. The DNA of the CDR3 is TGCAGCGGCATAGGACAGGGAGAGTGGGGCTACACCTTC. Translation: CSGIGQGEWGYTF. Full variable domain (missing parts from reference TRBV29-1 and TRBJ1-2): SAVISQKPSRDICQRGTSLTIQCQVDSQVTMMFWYRQQPGQSLTLIATANQGSEATYESGFVIDKFPISRPNLTFSTLTVSNMSPEDSSIYLCSGIGQGEWGYTFGSGTRLTVV.

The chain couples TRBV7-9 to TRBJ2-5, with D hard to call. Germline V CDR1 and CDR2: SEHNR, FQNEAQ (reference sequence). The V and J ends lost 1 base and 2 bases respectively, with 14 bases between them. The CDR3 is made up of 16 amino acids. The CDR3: CASSLDQALTQETQYF. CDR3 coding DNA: TGTGCCAGCAGCTTAGATCAGGCGTTAACACAAGAGACCCAGTACTTC.

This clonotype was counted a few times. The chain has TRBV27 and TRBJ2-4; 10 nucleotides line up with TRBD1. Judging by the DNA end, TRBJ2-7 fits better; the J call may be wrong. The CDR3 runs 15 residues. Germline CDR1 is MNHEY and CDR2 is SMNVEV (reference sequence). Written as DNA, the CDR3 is TGTGCCAGCGCTTATTCCGGGACAGGGGAGGGCGAGCAGTACTTC. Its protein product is CASAYSGTGEGEQYF.

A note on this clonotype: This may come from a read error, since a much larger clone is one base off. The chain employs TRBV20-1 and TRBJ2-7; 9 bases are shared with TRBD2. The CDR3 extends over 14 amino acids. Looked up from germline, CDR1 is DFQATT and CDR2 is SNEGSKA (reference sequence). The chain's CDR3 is CSARVGGRDYGQYF. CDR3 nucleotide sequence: TGCAGTGCTAGAGTTGGCGGGAGGGACTACGGGCAGTACTTC.

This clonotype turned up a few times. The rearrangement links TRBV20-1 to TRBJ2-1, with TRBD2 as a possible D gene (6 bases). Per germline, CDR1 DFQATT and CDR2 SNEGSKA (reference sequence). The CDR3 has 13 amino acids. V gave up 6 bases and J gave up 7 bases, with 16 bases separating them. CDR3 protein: CSASSGTFNEQFF. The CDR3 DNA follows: TGCAGTGCAAGCTCCGGGACTTTTAATGAGCAGTTCTTC.

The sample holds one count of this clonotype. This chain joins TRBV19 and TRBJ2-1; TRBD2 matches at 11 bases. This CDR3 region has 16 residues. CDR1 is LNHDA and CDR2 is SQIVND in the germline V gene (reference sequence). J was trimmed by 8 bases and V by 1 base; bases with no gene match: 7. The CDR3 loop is CASSIGASGRFHEQFF. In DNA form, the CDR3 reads TGTGCCAGTAGTATAGGGGCTAGCGGGAGGTTCCATGAGCAGTTCTTC.

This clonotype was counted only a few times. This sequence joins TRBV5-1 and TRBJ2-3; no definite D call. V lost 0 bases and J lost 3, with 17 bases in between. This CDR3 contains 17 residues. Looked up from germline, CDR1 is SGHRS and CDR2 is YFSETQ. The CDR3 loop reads CASSLASQSLRTDTQYF. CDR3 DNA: TGCGCCAGCAGCTTGGCCTCCCAGTCTCTGCGAACAGATACGCAGTATTTT. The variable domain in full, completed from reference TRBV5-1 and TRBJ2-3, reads KAGVTQTPRYLIKTRGQQVTLSCSPISGHRSVSWYQQTPGQGLQFLFEYFSETQRNKGNFPGRFSGRQFSNSRSEMNVSTLELGDSALYLCASSLASQSLRTDTQYFGPGTRLTVL.